One and the same sample provided the 2 T cell receptor beta chains below, sequenced in a study of cytomegalovirus exposure and HLA in healthy donors. Vbeta (60) and Jbeta (13) primers were used in the PCR. Assay: immunoSEQ multiplex PCR; the TCRdb copy retains only in-frame clones and omits some. In the table there are 120,000 or so clones, 83% of which are singletons. Specimen: PBMCs. Receptors were obtained from a man aged 18 to 35 in good health and CMV-seropositive.

The chain is built from TRBV5-8 and TRBJ1-4; D possibly corresponds to TRBD1 (6 bases). V was trimmed by 2 bases and J by 6 bases, leaving 11 bases between them. The CDR3 loop spans 14 amino acids. Germline assignment: CDR1 SGHTS and CDR2 YDEGEE. In DNA form, the CDR3 reads TGTGCCAGCAGCTTAAGGACAGCGTATGAAAAACTGTTTTTT. Translation: CASSLRTAYEKLFF.

This clone was picked up a small number of times. The rearrangement uses TRBV2 and TRBJ2-7; TRBD2 agrees at 9 bases. The CDR3 has 16 residues. The V gene end was trimmed by 4 bases and the J gene end by 2 bases; junction bases not matched to a gene: 9. Germline CDR1 and CDR2: SNHLY and FYNNEI. The CDR3 is CASSGQPSGAAYEQYF. CDR3 nucleotides: TGTGCCAGCAGTGGTCAGCCTAGCGGGGCCGCCTACGAGCAGTACTTC.